Shown below are 3 T cell receptor beta chains from a single sample sequenced in a study of graft-versus-host responses after intestinal transplantation. The method was immunoSEQ multiplex PCR; TCRdb's version includes in-frame clones alone and lacks a portion of them. The sample contains about 88,000 clones, 94% of which appear only once. Antigens for these TCRs are unknown. The source material was unstimulated CD4+ T cells sorted from spleen or lymph node cells, sampled before transplant. The receptors originated from a human donor who was the organ donor for an intestinal transplant.

This clone came up once. This chain connects TRBV29-1 to TRBJ1-2; D gene ambiguous. Germline-derived CDR1 and CDR2 are SQVTM and ANQGSEA. This CDR3 comprises 13 residues. V dropped 3 bases and J dropped 1 base, with 9 bases sitting between them. The CDR3 region has the DNA TGCAGCGTTGAGTGGACTTATAACTATGGCTACACCTTC. Its translation is CSVEWTYNYGYTF.

This clone was found once. V usage is TRBV6-5 and J usage is TRBJ2-1; 7 bases are shared with TRBD2. The CDR3 has 15 amino acids. Germline trimming cut 5 bases from V and 8 bases from J; bases unmatched to any gene: 12. Per the germline V gene, CDR1 is MNHEY and CDR2 is SVGAGI. CDR3: CASSPGGSGVHEQFF. CDR3 DNA: TGTGCCAGCAGTCCCGGGGGGTCGGGTGTACATGAGCAGTTCTTC.

This clone was picked up one time. This chain uses TRBV28 with TRBJ1-5; no definite D call. Between the trimmed V and J ends, which lost 3 bases and 4 bases, there was a span of 13 bases. CDR3 size: 15 residues. Germline CDR1 MDHEN, CDR2 SYDVKM. Here the CDR3 reads CASSFYRSRNQPQHF. CDR3 nucleotide sequence: TGTGCCAGCAGTTTTTATCGCAGTAGGAATCAGCCCCAGCATTTT.